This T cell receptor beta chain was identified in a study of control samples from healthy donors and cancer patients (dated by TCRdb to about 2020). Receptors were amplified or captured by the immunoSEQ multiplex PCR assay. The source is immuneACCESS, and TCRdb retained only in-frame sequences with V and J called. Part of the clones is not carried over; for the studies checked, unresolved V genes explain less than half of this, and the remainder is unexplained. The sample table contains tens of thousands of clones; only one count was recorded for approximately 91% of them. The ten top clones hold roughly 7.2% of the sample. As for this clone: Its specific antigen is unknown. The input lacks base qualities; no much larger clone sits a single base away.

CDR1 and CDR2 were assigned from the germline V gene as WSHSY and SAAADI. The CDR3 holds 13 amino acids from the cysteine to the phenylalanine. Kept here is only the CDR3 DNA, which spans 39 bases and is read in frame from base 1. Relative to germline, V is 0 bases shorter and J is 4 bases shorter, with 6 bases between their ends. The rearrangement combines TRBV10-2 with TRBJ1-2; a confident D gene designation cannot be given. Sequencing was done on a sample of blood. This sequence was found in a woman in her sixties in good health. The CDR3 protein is CASSESGAYGYTF. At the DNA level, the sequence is TGCGCCAGCAGTGAGTCGGGTGCCTATGGCTACACCTTC.